This is a list of T cell receptor beta chains from one sample in a study of T cell responses to AZD1222 COVID-19 vaccine. The data were produced by immunoSEQ multiplex PCR, yet TCRdb's version contains in-frame clones alone and is incomplete. The top ten hold roughly 4.5% of the sample, which has over 100,000 clones, about 89% seen once. Sequenced here: peripheral blood, sampled 28 days after the second AZD1222 dose. The receptors were sampled from an adult who received the AZD1222 COVID-19 vaccine. CDR3s include the opening cysteine and the closing phenylalanine or tryptophan. A D gene is named only where the DNA matches it firmly. Clone size, where shown, is once, few, many, or a class for clones that have expanded.

clone size: .; V gene: TRBV18; J gene: TRBJ2-3; D gene: .; CDR3 protein: CASSPPSTDTQYF; CDR3 DNA: TGTGCCAGCTCACCACCTAGCACAGATACGCAGTATTTT
clone size: .; V gene: TRBV14; J gene: TRBJ1-1; D gene: .; CDR3 protein: CASSQGGYLEAFF; CDR3 DNA: TGTGCCAGCAGCCAGGGGGGTTACCTTGAAGCTTTCTTT
clone size: .; V gene: TRBV7-8; J gene: TRBJ2-7; D gene: TRBD2; CDR3 protein: CASSSGRLAASSYEQYF; CDR3 DNA: TGTGCCAGCAGCTCGGGACGACTAGCGGCTAGCTCCTACGAGCAGTACTTC
clone size: .; V gene: TRBV30; J gene: TRBJ1-1; D gene: .; CDR3 protein: CAWSPRVTEAFF; CDR3 DNA: TGTGCCTGGTCTCCTCGGGTCACTGAAGCTTTCTTT
clone size: .; V gene: TRBV19; J gene: TRBJ2-6; D gene: .; CDR3 protein: CASSIDSGAGANVLTF; CDR3 DNA: TGTGCCAGTAGTATCGATAGCGGAGCTGGGGCCAACGTCCTGACTTTC
clone size: .; V gene: TRBV30; J gene: TRBJ1-4; D gene: .; CDR3 protein: CAWSFPGAREKLFF; CDR3 DNA: TGTGCCTGGAGTTTTCCCGGGGCTCGTGAAAAACTGTTTTTT
clone size: .; V gene: TRBV14; J gene: TRBJ1-5; D gene: TRBD1; CDR3 protein: CASSQVGWDREIFDSNQPQHF; CDR3 DNA: TGTGCCAGCAGCCAAGTGGGGTGGGACAGGGAGATATTCGATAGCAATCAGCCCCAGCATTTT
clone size: .; V gene: TRBV6-1; J gene: TRBJ1-1; D gene: .; CDR3 protein: CASSETPVYMNTEAFF; CDR3 DNA: TGTGCCAGCAGTGAAACACCAGTATACATGAACACTGAAGCTTTCTTT
clone size: .; V gene: TRBV3-1/TRBV3-2; J gene: TRBJ2-7; D gene: .; CDR3 protein: CASSASAGSYEQYF; CDR3 DNA: TGTGCCAGCAGTGCCAGTGCGGGATCCTACGAGCAGTACTTC
clone size: .; V gene: TRBV20-1; J gene: TRBJ2-7; D gene: .; CDR3 protein: CSAIDGSSEQYF; CDR3 DNA: TGCAGTGCTATTGACGGGTCGAGCGAGCAGTACTTC
clone size: .; V gene: TRBV11-1; J gene: TRBJ1-3; D gene: .; CDR3 protein: CASSFGTSSGNTIYF; CDR3 DNA: TGTGCCAGCAGCTTCGGGACAAGCTCTGGAAACACCATATATTTT
clone size: .; V gene: TRBV7-8; J gene: TRBJ2-7; D gene: .; CDR3 protein: CASSLGLERINSYEQYF; CDR3 DNA: TGTGCCAGCAGCTTAGGGTTAGAGCGGATAAACTCCTACGAGCAGTACTTC
clone size: once; V gene: TRBV7-3; J gene: TRBJ1-1; D gene: .; CDR3 protein: CASSRQVNTEAFF; CDR3 DNA: TGTGCCAGCAGCCGACAGGTGAACACTGAAGCTTTCTTT
clone size: .; V gene: TRBV19; J gene: TRBJ1-4; D gene: TRBD1; CDR3 protein: CASSWTGGSREKLFF; CDR3 DNA: TGTGCCAGTAGTTGGACAGGGGGAAGTCGTGAAAAACTGTTTTTT
clone size: .; V gene: TRBV27; J gene: TRBJ2-7; D gene: .; CDR3 protein: CASRRATFYEQYF; CDR3 DNA: TGTGCCAGCAGGCGGGCGACTTTCTACGAGCAGTACTTC
clone size: .; V gene: TRBV19; J gene: TRBJ2-3; D gene: .; CDR3 protein: CASSIAPDTQYF; CDR3 DNA: TGTGCCAGTAGTATAGCCCCAGATACGCAGTATTTT
clone size: .; V gene: TRBV30; J gene: TRBJ2-1; D gene: .; CDR3 protein: CAWSVRRVQFF; CDR3 DNA: TGTGCCTGGAGTGTTAGGAGGGTGCAGTTCTTC
clone size: .; V gene: TRBV28; J gene: TRBJ1-2; D gene: TRBD1; CDR3 protein: CASSPADRDYGYTF; CDR3 DNA: TGTGCCAGCAGTCCCGCCGACAGGGACTATGGCTACACCTTC
clone size: .; V gene: TRBV15; J gene: TRBJ2-6; D gene: .; CDR3 protein: CATSRDRTSGANVLTF; CDR3 DNA: TGTGCCACCAGCAGAGACAGAACCTCTGGGGCCAACGTCCTGACTTTC
clone size: .; V gene: TRBV20-1; J gene: TRBJ2-1; D gene: TRBD2; CDR3 protein: CSASLSGRVSYNEQFF; CDR3 DNA: TGCAGTGCTAGTTTGAGCGGGAGGGTCTCCTACAATGAGCAGTTCTTC
clone size: .; V gene: TRBV2; J gene: TRBJ1-4; D gene: .; CDR3 protein: CASSEHGTTTNEKLFF; CDR3 DNA: TGTGCCAGCAGTGAACATGGGACGACAACTAATGAAAAACTGTTTTTT
clone size: .; V gene: TRBV28; J gene: TRBJ1-5; D gene: .; CDR3 protein: CASSLPVEGNQPQHF; CDR3 DNA: TGTGCCAGCAGTTTACCCGTAGAGGGCAATCAGCCCCAGCATTTT
clone size: .; V gene: TRBV19; J gene: TRBJ2-1; D gene: .; CDR3 protein: CASSIVASPSLRIYNEQFF; CDR3 DNA: TGTGCCAGTAGTATAGTAGCTAGTCCTTCTCTCAGAATCTACAATGAGCAGTTCTTC
clone size: .; V gene: TRBV4-1; J gene: TRBJ2-3; D gene: .; CDR3 protein: CASSQDGTGRSTDTQYF; CDR3 DNA: TGCGCCAGCAGCCAAGATGGAACGGGACGGAGCACAGATACGCAGTATTTT
clone size: .; V gene: TRBV19; J gene: TRBJ2-1; D gene: .; CDR3 protein: CASSSRGSGLAYNEQFF; CDR3 DNA: TGTGCCAGTAGTTCCCGCGGGTCGGGGCTAGCTTACAATGAGCAGTTCTTC
clone size: .; V gene: TRBV5-6; J gene: TRBJ2-7; D gene: TRBD1; CDR3 protein: CASSFRDRSYEQYF; CDR3 DNA: TGTGCCAGCAGCTTCCGGGACAGGAGCTACGAGCAGTACTTC
clone size: .; V gene: TRBV25-1; J gene: TRBJ1-4; D gene: TRBD1; CDR3 protein: CASSEYRTGLNEKLFF; CDR3 DNA: TGTGCCAGCAGTGAATACCGGACAGGCCTTAATGAAAAACTGTTTTTT
clone size: .; V gene: TRBV7-9; J gene: TRBJ2-7; D gene: TRBD1; CDR3 protein: CASRDQGVAYEQYF; CDR3 DNA: TGTGCCAGCAGGGACCAGGGGGTTGCCTACGAGCAGTACTTC
clone size: .; V gene: TRBV3-1/TRBV3-2; J gene: TRBJ1-3; D gene: .; CDR3 protein: CASSQGDSGNTIYF; CDR3 DNA: TGTGCCAGCAGCCAAGGCGACTCTGGAAACACCATATATTTT
clone size: .; V gene: TRBV2; J gene: TRBJ2-3; D gene: TRBD2; CDR3 protein: CASSAASGSGHSTDTQYF; CDR3 DNA: TGTGCCAGCAGTGCTGCTAGCGGGAGTGGGCATAGCACAGATACGCAGTATTTT
clone size: .; V gene: TRBV5-5; J gene: TRBJ1-2; D gene: .; CDR3 protein: CASSTQDIPYGYTF; CDR3 DNA: TGTGCCAGCAGCACCCAGGACATACCCTATGGCTACACCTTC
clone size: once; V gene: TRBV10-2; J gene: TRBJ2-1; D gene: TRBD2; CDR3 protein: CASYRASGWVYNEQFF; CDR3 DNA: TGCGCCAGCTATAGGGCTAGCGGGTGGGTCTACAATGAGCAGTTCTTC
clone size: once; V gene: TRBV4-1; J gene: TRBJ2-5; D gene: TRBD2; CDR3 protein: CASSPRLAAYQETQYF; CDR3 DNA: TGCGCCAGCAGCCCTAGACTAGCGGCGTACCAAGAGACCCAGTACTTC
clone size: .; V gene: TRBV7-9; J gene: TRBJ1-5; D gene: .; CDR3 protein: CASSLGRQPQHF; CDR3 DNA: TGTGCCAGCAGCTTAGGCCGGCAGCCCCAGCATTTT
clone size: .; V gene: TRBV5-4; J gene: TRBJ1-5; D gene: .; CDR3 protein: CASSLGNQPQHF; CDR3 DNA: TGTGCCAGCAGCTTGGGGAATCAGCCCCAGCATTTT
clone size: .; V gene: TRBV9; J gene: TRBJ2-1; D gene: .; CDR3 protein: CASSVVPGEQFF; CDR3 DNA: TGTGCCAGCAGCGTAGTACCTGGTGAGCAGTTCTTC
clone size: .; V gene: TRBV27; J gene: TRBJ2-4; D gene: .; CDR3 protein: CASSSRKGVSSALAKNIQYF; CDR3 DNA: TGTGCCAGCAGTTCACGAAAGGGGGTTTCTTCGGCCTTAGCCAAAAACATTCAGTACTTC
clone size: .; V gene: TRBV10-3; J gene: TRBJ1-1; D gene: .; CDR3 protein: CAISKNGQGEAFF; CDR3 DNA: TGTGCCATCAGTAAGAACGGCCAGGGCGAAGCTTTCTTT
clone size: .; V gene: TRBV7-2; J gene: TRBJ2-5; D gene: .; CDR3 protein: CASSLGGPQETQYF; CDR3 DNA: TGTGCCAGCAGCTTAGGGGGGCCCCAAGAGACCCAGTACTTC
clone size: .; V gene: TRBV10-3; J gene: TRBJ2-7; D gene: .; CDR3 protein: CASLMDYEQYF; CDR3 DNA: TGTGCCTCCCTAATGGACTACGAGCAGTACTTC
clone size: .; V gene: TRBV7-9; J gene: TRBJ1-5; D gene: .; CDR3 protein: CASSLGDRLRSNQPQHF; CDR3 DNA: TGTGCCAGCAGCTTGGGGGACCGCCTGAGGAGCAATCAGCCCCAGCATTTT
clone size: .; V gene: TRBV4-3; J gene: TRBJ1-2; D gene: .; CDR3 protein: CASSQESNYGYTF; CDR3 DNA: TGCGCCAGCAGCCAAGAAAGTAACTATGGCTACACCTTC
clone size: .; V gene: TRBV7-9; J gene: TRBJ1-6; D gene: .; CDR3 protein: CASSPRDLRSLFSPLHF; CDR3 DNA: TGTGCCAGCAGCCCTCGGGACCTTCGCAGCTTATTTTCACCCCTCCACTTT
clone size: .; V gene: TRBV7-9; J gene: TRBJ2-2; D gene: .; CDR3 protein: CASSLAPGELFF; CDR3 DNA: TGTGCCAGCAGCTTAGCGCCAGGAGAGCTGTTTTTT
clone size: .; V gene: TRBV27; J gene: TRBJ2-1; D gene: .; CDR3 protein: CASRVGQVNEQFF; CDR3 DNA: TGTGCCAGCAGGGTTGGGCAGGTGAATGAGCAGTTCTTC
clone size: once; V gene: TRBV7-2; J gene: TRBJ2-7; D gene: TRBD2; CDR3 protein: CASSPPGLAGYEQYF; CDR3 DNA: TGTGCCAGCAGCCCTCCGGGACTAGCGGGCTACGAGCAGTACTTC
clone size: .; V gene: TRBV6-2/TRBV6-3; J gene: TRBJ2-1; D gene: .; CDR3 protein: CASSASRAYEQFF; CDR3 DNA: TGTGCCAGCAGCGCTAGTCGGGCCTATGAGCAGTTCTTC
clone size: .; V gene: TRBV10-3; J gene: TRBJ2-3; D gene: TRBD2; CDR3 protein: CAISETQGTSGRHIDTQYF; CDR3 DNA: TGTGCCATCAGCGAAACCCAGGGGACTAGCGGGAGACATATAGATACGCAGTATTTT
clone size: .; V gene: TRBV5-1; J gene: TRBJ1-4; D gene: .; CDR3 protein: CASRGGATNEKLFF; CDR3 DNA: TGCGCCAGCAGAGGGGGAGCAACTAATGAAAAACTGTTTTTT
clone size: .; V gene: TRBV28; J gene: TRBJ2-7; D gene: .; CDR3 protein: CASSLFPAEQYF; CDR3 DNA: TGTGCCAGCAGTTTGTTTCCGGCCGAGCAGTACTTC
clone size: .; V gene: TRBV6-5; J gene: TRBJ2-2; D gene: TRBD1; CDR3 protein: CASSGTGATGELFF; CDR3 DNA: TGTGCCAGCAGCGGAACAGGGGCCACCGGGGAGCTGTTTTTT
clone size: .; V gene: TRBV7-2; J gene: TRBJ1-5; D gene: TRBD1; CDR3 protein: CASSLVPGGIGNQPQHF; CDR3 DNA: TGTGCCAGCAGCTTAGTCCCAGGGGGCATTGGCAATCAGCCCCAGCATTTT
clone size: .; V gene: TRBV5-4; J gene: TRBJ2-7; D gene: .; CDR3 protein: CASSLAGGRPSYEQYF; CDR3 DNA: TGTGCCAGCAGCTTGGCCGGGGGGCGTCCCTCCTACGAGCAGTACTTC